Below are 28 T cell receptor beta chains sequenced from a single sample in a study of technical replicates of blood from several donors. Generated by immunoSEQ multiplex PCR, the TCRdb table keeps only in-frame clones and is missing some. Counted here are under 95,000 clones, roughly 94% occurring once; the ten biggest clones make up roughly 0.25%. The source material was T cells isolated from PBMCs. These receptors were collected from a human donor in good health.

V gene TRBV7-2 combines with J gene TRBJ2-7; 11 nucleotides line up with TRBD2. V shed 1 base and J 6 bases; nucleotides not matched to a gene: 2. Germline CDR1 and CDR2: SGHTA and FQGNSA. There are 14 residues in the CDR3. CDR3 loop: CASSLVGTSGEQYF. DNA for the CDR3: TGTGCCAGCAGCTTAGTGGGGACTAGCGGCGAGCAGTACTTC. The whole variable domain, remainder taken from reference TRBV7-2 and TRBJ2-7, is GAGVSQSPSNKVTEKGKDVELRCDPISGHTALYWYRQSLGQGLEFLIYFQGNSAPDKSGLPSDRFSAERTGGSVSTLTIQRTQQEDSAVYLCASSLVGTSGEQYFGPGTRLTVT.

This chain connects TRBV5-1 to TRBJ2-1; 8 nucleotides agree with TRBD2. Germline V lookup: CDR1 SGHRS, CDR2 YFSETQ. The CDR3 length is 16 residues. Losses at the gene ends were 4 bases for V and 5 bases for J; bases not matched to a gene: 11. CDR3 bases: TGCGCCAGCAGCCCGAGCAGCGGGAGACTTGACAATGAGCAGTTCTTC. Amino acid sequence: CASSPSSGRLDNEQFF.

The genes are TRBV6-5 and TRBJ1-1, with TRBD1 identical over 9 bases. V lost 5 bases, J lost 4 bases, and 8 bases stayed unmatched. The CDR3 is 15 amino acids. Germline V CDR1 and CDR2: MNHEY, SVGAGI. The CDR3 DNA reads TGTGCCAGCAGTCTACCAGGGACAGGGCTCACTGAAGCTTTCTTT. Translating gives CASSLPGTGLTEAFF.

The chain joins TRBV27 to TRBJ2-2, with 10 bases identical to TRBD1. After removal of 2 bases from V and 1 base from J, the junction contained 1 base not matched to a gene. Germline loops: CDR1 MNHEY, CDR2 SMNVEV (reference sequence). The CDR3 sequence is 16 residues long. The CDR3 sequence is CASSLRDRGNTGELFF. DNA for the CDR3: TGTGCCAGCAGTTTAAGGGACAGGGGGAACACCGGGGAGCTGTTTTTT.

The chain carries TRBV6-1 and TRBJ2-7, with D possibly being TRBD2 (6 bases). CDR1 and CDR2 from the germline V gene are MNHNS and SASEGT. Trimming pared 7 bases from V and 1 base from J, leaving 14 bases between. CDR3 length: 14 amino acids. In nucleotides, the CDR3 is TGTGCCAGCACCCTGAGGGGAGGATCCTACGAGCAGTACTTC. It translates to CASTLRGGSYEQYF.

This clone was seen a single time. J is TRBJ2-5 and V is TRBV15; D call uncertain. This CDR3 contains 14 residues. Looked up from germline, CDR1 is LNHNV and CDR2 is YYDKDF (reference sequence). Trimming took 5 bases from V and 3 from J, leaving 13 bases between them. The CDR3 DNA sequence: TGTGCCACCAGCCTGCATCCGCAGGAAGAGACCCAGTACTTC. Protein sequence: CATSLHPQEETQYF. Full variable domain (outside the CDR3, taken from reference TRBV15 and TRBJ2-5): DAMVIQNPRYQVTQFGKPVTLSCSQTLNHNVMYWYQQKSSQAPKLLFHYYDKDFNNEADTPDNFQSRRPNTSFCFLDIRSPGLGDTAMYLCATSLHPQEETQYFGPGTRLLVL.

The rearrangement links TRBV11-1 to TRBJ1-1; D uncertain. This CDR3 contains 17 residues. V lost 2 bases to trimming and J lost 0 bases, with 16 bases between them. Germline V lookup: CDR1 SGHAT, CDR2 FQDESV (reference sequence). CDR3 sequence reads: CASSLKPLSPLNTEAFF. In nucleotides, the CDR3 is TGTGCCAGCAGCTTAAAACCCCTAAGTCCCTTGAACACTGAAGCTTTCTTT.

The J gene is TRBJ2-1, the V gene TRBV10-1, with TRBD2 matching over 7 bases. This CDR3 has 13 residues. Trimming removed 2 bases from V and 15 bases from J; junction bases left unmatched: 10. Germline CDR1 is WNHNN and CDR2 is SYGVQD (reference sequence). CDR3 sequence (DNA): TGCGCCAGCAGTGAGAATTTAAGCGGGGCTGTGTTCTTC. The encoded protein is CASSENLSGAVFF.

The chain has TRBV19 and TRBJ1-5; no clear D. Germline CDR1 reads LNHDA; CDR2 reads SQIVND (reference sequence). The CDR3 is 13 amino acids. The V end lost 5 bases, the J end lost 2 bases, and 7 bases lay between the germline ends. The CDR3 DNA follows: TGTGCCAGTAGTCCCCAGGGCAATCAGCCCCAGCATTTT. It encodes CASSPQGNQPQHF.

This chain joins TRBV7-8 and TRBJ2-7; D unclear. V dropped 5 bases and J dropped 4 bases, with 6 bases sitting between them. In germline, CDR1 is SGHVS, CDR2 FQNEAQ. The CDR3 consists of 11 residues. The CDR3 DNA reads TGTGCCAGCAGCCCATTTTACGAGCAGTACTTC. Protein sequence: CASSPFYEQYF. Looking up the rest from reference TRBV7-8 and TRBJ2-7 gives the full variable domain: GAGVSQSPRYKVAKRGQDVALRCDPISGHVSLFWYQQALGQGPEFLTYFQNEAQLDKSGLPSDRFFAERPEGSVSTLKIQRTQQEDSAVYLCASSPFYEQYFGPGTRLTVT.

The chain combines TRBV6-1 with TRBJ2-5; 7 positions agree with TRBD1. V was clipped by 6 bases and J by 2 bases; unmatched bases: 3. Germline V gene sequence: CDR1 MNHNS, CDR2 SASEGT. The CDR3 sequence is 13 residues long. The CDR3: CASSGTVQETQYF. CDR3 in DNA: TGTGCCAGCAGCGGGACAGTACAAGAGACCCAGTACTTC.

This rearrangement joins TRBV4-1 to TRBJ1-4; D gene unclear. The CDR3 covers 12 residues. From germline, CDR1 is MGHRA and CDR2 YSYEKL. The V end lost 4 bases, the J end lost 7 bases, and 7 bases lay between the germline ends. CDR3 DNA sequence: TGCGCCAGCAGCCGAGTCGGTGAAAAACTGTTTTTT. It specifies CASSRVGEKLFF.

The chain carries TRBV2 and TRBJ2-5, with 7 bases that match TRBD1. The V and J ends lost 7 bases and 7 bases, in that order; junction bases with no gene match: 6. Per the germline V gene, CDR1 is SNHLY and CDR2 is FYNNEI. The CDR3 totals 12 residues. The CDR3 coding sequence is TGTGCCAGCACGACAGGGTTGGGGACCCAGTACTTC. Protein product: CASTTGLGTQYF.

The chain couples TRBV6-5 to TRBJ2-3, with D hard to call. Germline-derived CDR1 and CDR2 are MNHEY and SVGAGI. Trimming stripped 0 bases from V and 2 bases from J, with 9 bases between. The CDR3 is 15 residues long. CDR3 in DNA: TGTGCCAGCAGTTACTCGATAACTACCACAGATACGCAGTATTTT. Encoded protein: CASSYSITTTDTQYF.

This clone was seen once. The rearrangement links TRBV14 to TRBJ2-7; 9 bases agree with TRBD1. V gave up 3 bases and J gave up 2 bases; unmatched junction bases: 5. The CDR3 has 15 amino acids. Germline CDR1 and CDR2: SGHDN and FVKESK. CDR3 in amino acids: CASSQLGTGPYEQYF. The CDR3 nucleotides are TGTGCCAGCAGCCAGTTAGGGACAGGGCCCTACGAGCAGTACTTC.

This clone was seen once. The CDR3: CASSLALSAGAQYSPLHF. The CDR3 region has the DNA TGTGCCAGCAGCTTAGCGCTGTCCGCGGGGGCCCAGTATTCACCCCTCCACTTT. The rearrangement links TRBV7-9 to TRBJ1-6; D is possibly TRBD1 (6 bases). The V end was cut by 0 bases, the J end by 8 bases, with 20 bases between. The CDR3 covers 18 residues. Germline V gene lookup returns CDR1 SEHNR and CDR2 FQNEAQ (reference sequence).

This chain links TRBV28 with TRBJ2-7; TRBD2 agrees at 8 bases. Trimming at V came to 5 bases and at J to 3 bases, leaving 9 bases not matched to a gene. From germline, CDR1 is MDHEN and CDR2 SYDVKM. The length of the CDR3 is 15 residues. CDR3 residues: CASSPTSVIVYEQYF. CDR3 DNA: TGTGCCAGCAGTCCGACTAGCGTGATCGTCTACGAGCAGTACTTC.

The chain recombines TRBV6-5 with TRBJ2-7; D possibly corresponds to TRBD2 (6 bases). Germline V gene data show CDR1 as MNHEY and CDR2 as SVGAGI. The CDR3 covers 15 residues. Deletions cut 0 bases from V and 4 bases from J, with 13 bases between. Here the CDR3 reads CASSYSVGGAYEQYF. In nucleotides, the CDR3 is TGTGCCAGCAGTTACTCGGTCGGCGGGGCATACGAGCAGTACTTC.

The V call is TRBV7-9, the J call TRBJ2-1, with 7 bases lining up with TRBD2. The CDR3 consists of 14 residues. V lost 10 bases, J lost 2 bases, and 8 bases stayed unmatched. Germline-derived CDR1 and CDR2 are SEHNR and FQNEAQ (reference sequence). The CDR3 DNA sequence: TGTGCCACCCGAAGCGGGGAGGCCTACAATGAGCAGTTCTTC. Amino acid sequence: CATRSGEAYNEQFF.

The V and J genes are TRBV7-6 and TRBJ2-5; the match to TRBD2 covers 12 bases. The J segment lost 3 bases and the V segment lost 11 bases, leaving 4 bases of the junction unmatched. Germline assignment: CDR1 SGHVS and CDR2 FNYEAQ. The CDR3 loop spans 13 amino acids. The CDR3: CAASSGREETQYF. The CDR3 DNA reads TGTGCCGCCTCTAGCGGGAGGGAAGAGACCCAGTACTTC.

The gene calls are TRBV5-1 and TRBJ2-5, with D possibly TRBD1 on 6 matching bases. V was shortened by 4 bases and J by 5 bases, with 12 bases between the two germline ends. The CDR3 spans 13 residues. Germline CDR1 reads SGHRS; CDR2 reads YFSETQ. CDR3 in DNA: TGCGCCAGCAGCGCAGGGGTTTCCGAGACCCAGTACTTC. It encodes CASSAGVSETQYF.

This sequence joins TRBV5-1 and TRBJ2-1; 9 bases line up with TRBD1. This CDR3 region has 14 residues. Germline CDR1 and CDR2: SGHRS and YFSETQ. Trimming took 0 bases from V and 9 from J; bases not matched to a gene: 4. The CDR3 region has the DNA TGCGCCAGCAGCTTGGGACAGGGGGGGAGTGAGCAGTTCTTC. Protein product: CASSLGQGGSEQFF.

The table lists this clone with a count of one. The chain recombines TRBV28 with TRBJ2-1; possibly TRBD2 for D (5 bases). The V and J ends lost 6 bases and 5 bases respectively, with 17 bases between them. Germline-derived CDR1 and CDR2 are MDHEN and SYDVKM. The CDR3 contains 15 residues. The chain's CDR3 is CASSPLVGSNNEQFF. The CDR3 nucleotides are TGTGCCAGCAGCCCACTAGTTGGGTCGAACAATGAGCAGTTCTTC.

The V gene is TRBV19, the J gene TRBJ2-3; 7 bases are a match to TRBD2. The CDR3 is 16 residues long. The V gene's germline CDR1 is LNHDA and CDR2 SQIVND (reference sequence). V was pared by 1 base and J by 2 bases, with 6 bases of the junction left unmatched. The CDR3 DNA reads TGTGCCAGTAGTATAGTCCTAGCGGATCACACAGATACGCAGTATTTT. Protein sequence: CASSIVLADHTDTQYF.

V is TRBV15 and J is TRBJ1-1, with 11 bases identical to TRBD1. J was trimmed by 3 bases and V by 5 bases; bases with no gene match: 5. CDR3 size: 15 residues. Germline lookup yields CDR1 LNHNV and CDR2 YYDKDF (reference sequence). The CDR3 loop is CATSEPGQGDTEAFF. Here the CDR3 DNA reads TGTGCCACCAGCGAGCCGGGACAGGGGGACACTGAAGCTTTCTTT. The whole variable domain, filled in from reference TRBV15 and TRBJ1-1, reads DAMVIQNPRYQVTQFGKPVTLSCSQTLNHNVMYWYQQKSSQAPKLLFHYYDKDFNNEADTPDNFQSRRPNTSFCFLDIRSPGLGDTAMYLCATSEPGQGDTEAFFGQGTRLTVV.

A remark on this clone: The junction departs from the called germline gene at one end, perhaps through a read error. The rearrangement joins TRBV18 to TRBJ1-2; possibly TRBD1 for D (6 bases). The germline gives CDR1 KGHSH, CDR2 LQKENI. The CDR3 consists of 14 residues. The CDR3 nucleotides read TGTGCCAGCTCTCCACCAGGGGCGGACTATGGCTACACCTTC. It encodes CASSPPGADYGYTF. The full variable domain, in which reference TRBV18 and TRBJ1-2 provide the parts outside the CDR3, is NAGVMQNPRHLVRRRGQEARLRCSPMKGHSHVYWYRQLPEEGLKFMVYLQKENIIDESGMPKERFSAEFPKEGPSILRIQQVVRGDSAAYFCASSPPGADYGYTFGSGTRLTVV.

For the CDR3, the DNA is TGTGCCAGTACTACGAGACTAGCGGGGGGACAGAACACCGGGGAGCTGTTTTTT. This translates into CASTTRLAGGQNTGELFF. The chain links TRBV19 to TRBJ2-2; TRBD2 matches at 13 bases. This CDR3 has 18 amino acids. In germline, CDR1 is LNHDA, CDR2 SQIVND (reference sequence). V was clipped by 7 bases and J by 1 base; unmatched bases: 9.

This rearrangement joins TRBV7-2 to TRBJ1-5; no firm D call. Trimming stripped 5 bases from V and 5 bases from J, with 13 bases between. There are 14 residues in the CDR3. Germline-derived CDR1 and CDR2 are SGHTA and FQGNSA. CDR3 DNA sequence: TGTGCCAGCAGCGAAACGGGTTGGGATCAGCCCCAGCATTTT. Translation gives CASSETGWDQPQHF.